This T cell receptor beta chain was recovered during a study of neoadjuvant anti-PD-1 for oral cavity cancer. At the level of the study: Patients mostly received three to four biweekly nivolumab doses at 3 mg/kg before surgery. Patients without progression got a fourth dose around day 43. General study results and limits: PBMC Gini-index clonality exceeded responders' in non-responders post-nivolumab.

Some clones are missing from TCRdb's copy, which holds only in-frame ones; the method was immunoSEQ multiplex PCR. There are over 14,000 clones in the sample; around 70% occur only once, and about 3% lies in the top ten. V lost 3 bases, J lost 5 bases, and 2 bases stayed unmatched. Germline lookup yields CDR1 SGHNT and CDR2 YYREEE (reference sequence). This CDR3 spans 14 amino acids. As to this clone: Its antigen is currently unknown.

Patients had newly diagnosed, untreated stage II-IVA oral cavity squamous cell carcinoma. The sequenced sample was PBMCs, obtained before nivolumab (anti-PD-1) treatment. This chain joins TRBV5-4 and TRBJ2-1; 10 nucleotides match TRBD2. This clonotype originated in a person aged 40 to 85 with oral cavity squamous cell carcinoma. As DNA, the CDR3 is TGTGCCAGCAGCTCGGGACTAGCGAACAATGAGCAGTTCTTC. It encodes CASSSGLANNEQFF.